Listed below are T cell receptor beta chains from one sample, sequenced in a study of regulatory T cells in long-lasting Graves disease. TCRdb passed the multiplex PCR reads through MiXCR, listing each CDR3 protein once. The sample records approximately 380,000 distinct CDR3 sequences, less than 25% being singletons. This specimen consisted of peripheral blood mononuclear cells (PBMCs), obtained when the disease was refractory, from a patient treated with antithyroid drugs. The origin of the receptors is a female donor with Graves disease. CDR3s include the opening cysteine and the closing phenylalanine or tryptophan. D genes are given only for firm matches. The size of a clone is reported for some rows only, either as once, few or many, or as a class for expanded clones.

cdr3_nt cdr3_aa j_call v_call clone_size d_call
TGTGCCAGCAGTCCGAGACTAGCCGAGACCCAGTACTTC CASSPRLAETQYF TRBJ2-5 TRBV27 many TRBD2
TGTGCCAGCAGCGCAAACCCGGCGGGTCAGCCCCAGCATTTT CASSANPAGQPQHF TRBJ1-5 TRBV6-1 many .
TGTGCCAGCAACAAGGTCCAGATAAGTGGCTACACCTTC CASNKVQISGYTF TRBJ1-2 TRBV28 many .
TGTGCCAGCAGCTTCGACAGGGGAATGTCTTATGGCTACACCTTC CASSFDRGMSYGYTF TRBJ1-2 TRBV7-9 many TRBD1
TGTGCCAGCAGGCCCATCGGGACAGGAGGGTTGGAGACCCAGTACTTC CASRPIGTGGLETQYF TRBJ2-5 TRBV28 many TRBD1
TGTGCCAGCAGTTTAACGGGGGGGCACAATCAGCCCCAGCATTTT CASSLTGGHNQPQHF TRBJ1-5 TRBV28 many .
TGTGCCAGTAGTATGAGGACTAGCTCCTACGAGCAGTACTTC CASSMRTSSYEQYF TRBJ2-7 TRBV19 few TRBD2
TGTGCCAGCAGTAATTTGGCCGGGACGGTCGGCTTC CASSNLAGTVGF TRBJ2-7 TRBV28 many .
TGTGCCAGCACGAAAGGTGCAGGGAAGAACACTGAAGCTTTCTTT CASTKGAGKNTEAFF TRBJ1-1 TRBV12-3/TRBV12-4 . .
TGTGCCTACACACAAGGAGATTGGGACATTCAGTACTTC CAYTQGDWDIQYF TRBJ2-4 TRBV30 many .
TGCGCCAGCAGTGTTCAGGAAGAGACCCAGTACTTC CASSVQEETQYF TRBJ2-5 TRBV10-2 many .
TGCAGCGTTGAAGACCTCGGAGTCGGGCCTGAAGCTTTCTTT CSVEDLGVGPEAFF TRBJ1-1 TRBV29-1 . .
TGTGCCTGGAGGCCGGGGGGTAGCTCACCCCTCCACTTT CAWRPGGSSPLHF TRBJ1-6 TRBV30 . .
TGCAGCGTTGTCCGTCGGGATACGCAGTATTTT CSVVRRDTQYF TRBJ2-3 TRBV29-1 . .
TGTGCCAGCAGTTCGGGAGCCTCGTTGTGGAGCTCCTACGAGCAGTACTTC CASSSGASLWSSYEQYF TRBJ2-7 TRBV12-3/TRBV12-4 many .
TGTGCCAGCAGTCGGACGGGGGTGGCGGGCCAAGAGACCCAGTACTTC CASSRTGVAGQETQYF TRBJ2-5 TRBV12-3/TRBV12-4 many .
TGTGCCAGCAGCCAAAAGTGGGGAGCGGATCAGCCCCAGCATTTT CASSQKWGADQPQHF TRBJ1-5 TRBV3-1 . .
TGTGCCAGCACCGGGAACAGGGGGGAAAAACTGTTTTTT CASTGNRGEKLFF TRBJ1-4 TRBV19 . TRBD1
TGTACCAGCAGTTTACGGCAGGGCCAGAAAGAGACCCAGTACTTC CTSSLRQGQKETQYF TRBJ2-5 TRBV12-3/TRBV12-4 many .
TGCAGTGCTAGAGGGGGTAGTTTGTACGAGCAGTACTTC CSARGGSLYEQYF TRBJ2-7 TRBV20-1 . .
TGTGCCAGCAGCGGAAGTTGGGCTAGCGGTAACTACGAGCAGTACTTC CASSGSWASGNYEQYF TRBJ2-7 TRBV2 many TRBD2
TGTGCCAGCAGCTTAGGACAGGGGGGTTACGCAGATACGCAGTATTTT CASSLGQGGYADTQYF TRBJ2-3 TRBV7-2 . TRBD1
TGTGCCAGCAGCCGGTCGGGGGGCGATTACGAGCAGTTCTTC CASSRSGGDYEQFF TRBJ2-1 TRBV4-2 few .
TGTGCCACCAGCACGACGACAGGGGATAGAACTGAAGCTTTCTTT CATSTTTGDRTEAFF TRBJ1-1 TRBV15 once TRBD1
TGTGCCAGCAGTTGGGACAGGGGTGGCACTGAAGCTTTCTTT CASSWDRGGTEAFF TRBJ1-1 TRBV6-5 many TRBD1
TGTGCCAGCAGCTACGCGACGGGAGGGCCCGCCGGGGAGCTGTTTTTT CASSYATGGPAGELFF TRBJ2-2 TRBV9 . TRBD2
TGTGCCAGCTCACCCGCCGCGACAGGGGGCTATGGCTACACCTTC CASSPAATGGYGYTF TRBJ1-2 TRBV18 many TRBD1
TGCGCCAGCAGTGAGTCCGGGGCCCAAAACATTCAGTACTTC CASSESGAQNIQYF TRBJ2-4 TRBV6-9 . .
TGTGCCAGCAGTCCCCTAGCGGGAGGGCCGGGTGAGCAGTACTTC CASSPLAGGPGEQYF TRBJ2-7 TRBV27 few TRBD2
TGCAGTGCCAGTACAGGAACTCAGCCCCAGCATTTT CSASTGTQPQHF TRBJ1-5 TRBV20-1 few .
TGTGCCAGCAGTCCTAGATCGGGGGCGACTAATGAAAAACTGTTTTTT CASSPRSGATNEKLFF TRBJ1-4 TRBV12-3/TRBV12-4 many .
TGTGCCAGCCGAGACAGATATAGCAATCAGCCCCAGCATTTT CASRDRYSNQPQHF TRBJ1-5 TRBV28 many .
TGTGCCAGCAGCTTAGGGCAGGCCGAGGGCTATGGCTACACCTTC CASSLGQAEGYGYTF TRBJ1-2 TRBV11-2 few .
TGTGCCAGCAGCTTAGATGGCAGGGGAAGTGAGACCCAGTACTTC CASSLDGRGSETQYF TRBJ2-5 TRBV7-2 . .
TGCAGTGCTAGAAAGCCCCTGGGTCTAGCGGGAGAATGGTCCTACGAGCAGTACTTC CSARKPLGLAGEWSYEQYF TRBJ2-7 TRBV20-1 many TRBD2
TGCAGTGCTAGGAGGGCTGGGGTGAACACTGAAGCTTTCTTT CSARRAGVNTEAFF TRBJ1-1 TRBV20-1 . .
TGTGCCTGGAGTGCCAAGACAGGGGCCGAGCAGTACTTC CAWSAKTGAEQYF TRBJ2-7 TRBV30 . TRBD1
TGTGCCAGCAGTGAAGATGGCAGGGGGAACACTGAAGCTTTCTTT CASSEDGRGNTEAFF TRBJ1-1 TRBV6-4 . .